This T cell receptor beta chain is from a study of siplizumab effects on memory and regulatory T cells. Study-level results: Roughly 75-95% of dividing CD4+ or CD8+ clones were without an attributable naive or memory phenotype.

Data came from immunoSEQ multiplex PCR; TCRdb stores just in-frame clones and leaves some out. The sample includes some 96,000 clones, 85% to 95% of them seen just once. With regard to this clone: Its antigen is still unknown.

Input material: non-Treg CD4+ T cells sorted from blood. The receptor's source is a human donor in good health.

The CDR3, as DNA: TGTGCCAGCAGGAGGGACGCGCCACTAAAGGTGCAGTACTTC. It is translated as CASRRDAPLKVQYF. The chain couples TRBV6-1 to TRBJ2-7; D is tentatively TRBD1 or TRBD2 (5 bases each). Germline CDR1 MNHNS, CDR2 SASEGT. With 6 bases removed from V and 9 bases from J, the gap between germline ends came to 21 bases. CDR3 size: 14 residues.